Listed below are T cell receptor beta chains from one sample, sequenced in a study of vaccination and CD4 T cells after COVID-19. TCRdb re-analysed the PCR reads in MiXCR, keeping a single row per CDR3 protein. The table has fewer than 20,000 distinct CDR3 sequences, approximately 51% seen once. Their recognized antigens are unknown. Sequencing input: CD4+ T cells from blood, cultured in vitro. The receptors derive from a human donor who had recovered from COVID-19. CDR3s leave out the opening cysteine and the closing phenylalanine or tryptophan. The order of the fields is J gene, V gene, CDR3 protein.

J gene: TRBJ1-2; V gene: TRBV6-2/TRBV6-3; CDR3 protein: ASSYSSDRHSYGYT
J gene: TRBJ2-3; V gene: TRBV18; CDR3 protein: ASSPSGYGDTQY
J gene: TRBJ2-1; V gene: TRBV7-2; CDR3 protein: ASSRGLAGTPNEQF
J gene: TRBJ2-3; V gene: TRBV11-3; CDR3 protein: VSSLGGTDTQY
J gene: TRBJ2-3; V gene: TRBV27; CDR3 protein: ASRNLGTSTDTQY
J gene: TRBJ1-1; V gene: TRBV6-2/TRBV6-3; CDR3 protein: ASSSPRGIEAF
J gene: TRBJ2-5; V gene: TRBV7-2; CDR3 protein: ASSLAGWSQETQY
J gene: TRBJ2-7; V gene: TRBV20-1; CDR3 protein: SAAPSGTSYEQY
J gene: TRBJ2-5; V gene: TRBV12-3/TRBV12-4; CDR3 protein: ASSLARAQY
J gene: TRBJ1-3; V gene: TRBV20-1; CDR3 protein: SARPGQTGNTIY
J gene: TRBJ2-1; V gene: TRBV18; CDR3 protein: ASSQGLAGDNEQF
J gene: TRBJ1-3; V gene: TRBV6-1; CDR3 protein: ASSEAPMDYGNTIY
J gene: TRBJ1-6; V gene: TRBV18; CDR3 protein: ASSDGAGTHSPLH
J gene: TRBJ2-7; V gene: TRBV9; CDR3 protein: ASSLGRGSYEQY
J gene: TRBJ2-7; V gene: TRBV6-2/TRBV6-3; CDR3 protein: ASSSGQGSGEQY
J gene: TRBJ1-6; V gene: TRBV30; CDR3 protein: AWTGQGDSPLH
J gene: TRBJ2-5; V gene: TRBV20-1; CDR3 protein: SDKNPGLEETQY
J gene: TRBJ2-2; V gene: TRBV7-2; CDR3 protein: ASSLGQVGNTGELF
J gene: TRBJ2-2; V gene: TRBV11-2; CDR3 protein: ASSFQPNTGELF
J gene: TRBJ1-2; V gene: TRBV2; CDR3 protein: ASRRNYGYT
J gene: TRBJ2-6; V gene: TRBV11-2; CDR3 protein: ASSLAQNSGANVLT
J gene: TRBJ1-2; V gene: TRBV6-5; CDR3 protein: ASSYQQGVYGYT
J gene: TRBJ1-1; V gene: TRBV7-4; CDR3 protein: ASRSDRGDTEAF
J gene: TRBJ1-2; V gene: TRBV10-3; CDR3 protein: ATLQGTGYGYT
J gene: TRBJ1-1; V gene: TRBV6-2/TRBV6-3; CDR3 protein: ASSLQFEAF
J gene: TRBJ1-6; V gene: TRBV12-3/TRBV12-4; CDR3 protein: ASSFADSPLH
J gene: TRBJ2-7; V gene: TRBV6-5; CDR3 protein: ASIYYPGAHMFYEQY
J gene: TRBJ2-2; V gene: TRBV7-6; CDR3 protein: ASSLVALNTGELF
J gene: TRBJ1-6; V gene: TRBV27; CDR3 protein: ASSLSGHRYNSPLH
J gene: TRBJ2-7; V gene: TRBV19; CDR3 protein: ASRKITGSRSYEQY
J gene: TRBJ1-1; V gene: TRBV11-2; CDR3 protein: ASSLDAGRMNTEAF
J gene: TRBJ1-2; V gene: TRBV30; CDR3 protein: AWNHKTGSFYGYT
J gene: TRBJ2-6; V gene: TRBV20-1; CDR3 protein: SARQVSGANVPT
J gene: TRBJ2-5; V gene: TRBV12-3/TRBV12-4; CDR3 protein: ASSLVGETQY
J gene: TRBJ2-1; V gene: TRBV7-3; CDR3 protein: ASSPQSSAYNEQF
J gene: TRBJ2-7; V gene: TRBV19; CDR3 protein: ASSPRRSHEQY
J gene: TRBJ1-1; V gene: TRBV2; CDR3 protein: ASSGAGVRTEAF
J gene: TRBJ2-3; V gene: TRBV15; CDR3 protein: ATSRGQVTTDTQY
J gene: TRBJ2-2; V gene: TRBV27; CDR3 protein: ASSSRGKGRTGELF
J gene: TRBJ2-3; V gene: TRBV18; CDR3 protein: ASSLVPGRSTDTQY
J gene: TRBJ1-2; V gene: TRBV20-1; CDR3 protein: SARDSTTGGSYGYT
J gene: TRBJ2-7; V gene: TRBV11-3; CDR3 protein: ASSRIFYEQY
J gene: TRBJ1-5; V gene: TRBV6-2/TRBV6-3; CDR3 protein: ASSDREDQPQH
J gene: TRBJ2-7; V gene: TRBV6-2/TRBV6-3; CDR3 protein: ASKQRRLAGGRLYEQY
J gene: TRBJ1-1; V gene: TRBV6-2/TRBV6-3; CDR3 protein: ASSYEGRANTEAF
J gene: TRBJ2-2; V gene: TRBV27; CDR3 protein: ASSFWAIKPGELF
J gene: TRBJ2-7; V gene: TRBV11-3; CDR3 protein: ASSPTPSGAEQY
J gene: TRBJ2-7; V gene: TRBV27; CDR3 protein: ASSTLGEGQSHEQY
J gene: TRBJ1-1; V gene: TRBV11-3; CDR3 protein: ASSLDWQGAETEAF
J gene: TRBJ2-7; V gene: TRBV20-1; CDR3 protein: SARGQGSYEQY
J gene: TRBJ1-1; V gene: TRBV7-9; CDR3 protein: ASRPLYREFWNTEAF
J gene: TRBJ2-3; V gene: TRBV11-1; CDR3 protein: ASSLGVRGADTQY
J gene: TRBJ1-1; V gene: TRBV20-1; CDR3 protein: SARAGSSNTEAF
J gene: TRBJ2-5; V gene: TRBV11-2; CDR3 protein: ASSLGQGAETQY
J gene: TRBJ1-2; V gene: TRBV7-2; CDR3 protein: ASSFLQGMGYGYT
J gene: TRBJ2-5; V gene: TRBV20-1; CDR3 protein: SARGVLGIETQY
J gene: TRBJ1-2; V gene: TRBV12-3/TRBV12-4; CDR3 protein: ASSLGRDYGYT
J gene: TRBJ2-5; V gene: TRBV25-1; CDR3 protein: ASSEPLAGGQETQY
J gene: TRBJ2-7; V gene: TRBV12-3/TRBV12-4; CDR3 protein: ASSPGRASYEQY